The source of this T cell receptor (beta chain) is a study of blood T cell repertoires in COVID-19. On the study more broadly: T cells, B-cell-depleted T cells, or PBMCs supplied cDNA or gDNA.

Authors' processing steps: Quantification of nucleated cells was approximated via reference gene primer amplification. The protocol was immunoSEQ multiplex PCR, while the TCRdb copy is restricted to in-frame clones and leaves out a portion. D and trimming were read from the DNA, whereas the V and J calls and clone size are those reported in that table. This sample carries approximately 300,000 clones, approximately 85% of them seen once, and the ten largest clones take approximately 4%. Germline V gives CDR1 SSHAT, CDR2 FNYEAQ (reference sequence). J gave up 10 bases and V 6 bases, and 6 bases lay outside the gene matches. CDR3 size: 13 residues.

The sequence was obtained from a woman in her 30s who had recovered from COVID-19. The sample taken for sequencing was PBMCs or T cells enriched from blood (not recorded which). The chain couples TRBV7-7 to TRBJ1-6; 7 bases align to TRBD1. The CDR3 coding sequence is TGTGCCAGCAGTGCCACAGGGGACTCACCCCTCCACTTT. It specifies CASSATGDSPLHF. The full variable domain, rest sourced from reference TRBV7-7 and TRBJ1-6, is GAGVSQSPRYKVTKRGQDVTLRCDPISSHATLYWYQQALGQGPEFLTYFNYEAQPDKSGLPSDRFSAERPEGSISTLTIQRTEQRDSAMYRCASSATGDSPLHFGNGTRLTVT.